Listed below are T cell receptor beta chains from one sample, sequenced in a study of monozygotic twins with cystic fibrosis. Assay: immunoSEQ multiplex PCR; the TCRdb copy retains only in-frame clones and omits some. The sample has about 20,000 clones, around 97% seen once. Material: blood. Receptor source: a girl aged 2-10 years with cystic fibrosis. Each CDR3 is given with its conserved first and last residue. Fields, in order: D gene, V gene, clone size, J gene, CDR3 DNA, CDR3 protein. A D gene is named only where the DNA matches it firmly. The size field is filled for only some rows; it gives once, few, many or a size class.

d_call: -; v_call: TRBV10-2; clone_size: -; j_call: TRBJ2-1; cdr3_nt: TGCGCCAGCAACCTGTACAATGAGCAGTTCTTC; cdr3_aa: CASNLYNEQFF
d_call: -; v_call: TRBV4-3; clone_size: -; j_call: TRBJ1-5; cdr3_nt: TGCGCCAGCAGCCAAGATTTCGGGAAAGGGGAGAACAATCAGCCCCAGCATTTT; cdr3_aa: CASSQDFGKGENNQPQHF
d_call: -; v_call: TRBV7-2; clone_size: -; j_call: TRBJ2-7; cdr3_nt: TGTGCCAGCAGCTTAGGCGGGCCAAACTCCTACGAGCAGTACTTC; cdr3_aa: CASSLGGPNSYEQYF
d_call: -; v_call: TRBV6-1; clone_size: -; j_call: TRBJ1-6; cdr3_nt: TGTGCCAGCAGTGAAGTAGCTCTAATTGAGGCACCCCTCCACTTT; cdr3_aa: CASSEVALIEAPLHF
d_call: -; v_call: TRBV7-9; clone_size: -; j_call: TRBJ1-2; cdr3_nt: TGTGCAATCAAGGGAGGGGGAGACCGTGGCTACACCTTC; cdr3_aa: CAIKGGGDRGYTF
d_call: -; v_call: TRBV6-6; clone_size: -; j_call: TRBJ1-4; cdr3_nt: TGTGCCAGCAGAAAACCAACAACTAATGAAAAACTGTTTTTT; cdr3_aa: CASRKPTTNEKLFF
d_call: -; v_call: TRBV5-1; clone_size: once; j_call: TRBJ1-3; cdr3_nt: TGCGCCAGCAGCTTTTTTTTGGGGTCTGGAAACACCATATATTTT; cdr3_aa: CASSFFLGSGNTIYF
d_call: -; v_call: TRBV7-9; clone_size: -; j_call: TRBJ2-3; cdr3_nt: TGTGCCAGCAGCAACGGGACAAGCTCTACAGATACGCAGTATTTT; cdr3_aa: CASSNGTSSTDTQYF
d_call: -; v_call: TRBV7-9; clone_size: -; j_call: TRBJ2-2; cdr3_nt: TGTGCCAGCAGCTCGACGGGCGGGGAGCTGTTTTTT; cdr3_aa: CASSSTGGELFF
d_call: -; v_call: TRBV5-8; clone_size: -; j_call: TRBJ2-7; cdr3_nt: TGTGCCAGCAGCTTGGTCCAGGGGAACTACGAGCAGTACTTC; cdr3_aa: CASSLVQGNYEQYF
d_call: TRBD1; v_call: TRBV7-9; clone_size: few; j_call: TRBJ1-1; cdr3_nt: TGTGCCAGCAGCTACCCCCCGGGCCAGGGGGCCGCGGCTTTCTTT; cdr3_aa: CASSYPPGQGAAAFF
d_call: -; v_call: TRBV7-7; clone_size: -; j_call: TRBJ2-3; cdr3_nt: TGTGCTAGCAGCTTAGGAAGAGGAGATACGCAGTATTTT; cdr3_aa: CASSLGRGDTQYF
d_call: -; v_call: TRBV7-2; clone_size: -; j_call: TRBJ1-2; cdr3_nt: TGTGCCAGCAGCTATTGGGGTGGCTACACCTTC; cdr3_aa: CASSYWGGYTF
d_call: TRBD1; v_call: TRBV5-6; clone_size: -; j_call: TRBJ1-2; cdr3_nt: TGTGCCAGCAGTCCCGGGACAGGCTCCTATGGCTACACCTTC; cdr3_aa: CASSPGTGSYGYTF
d_call: -; v_call: TRBV19; clone_size: -; j_call: TRBJ1-5; cdr3_nt: TGTGCCAGTAGTATAGTCGGAGGGTCGGACAATCAGCCCCAGCATTTT; cdr3_aa: CASSIVGGSDNQPQHF
d_call: TRBD1; v_call: TRBV6-5; clone_size: -; j_call: TRBJ1-5; cdr3_nt: TGTGCCAGCAGCCTAAGACAGGGGCTTCAGCCCCAGCATTTT; cdr3_aa: CASSLRQGLQPQHF
d_call: -; v_call: TRBV5-1; clone_size: -; j_call: TRBJ1-1; cdr3_nt: TGCGCCAGCAGCCCGTCGACTGACAACACTGAAGCTTTCTTT; cdr3_aa: CASSPSTDNTEAFF
d_call: -; v_call: TRBV19; clone_size: -; j_call: TRBJ1-1; cdr3_nt: TGTGCCAGTTCTTTCCTAAACCAGGAAGCTTTCTTT; cdr3_aa: CASSFLNQEAFF
d_call: -; v_call: TRBV9; clone_size: -; j_call: TRBJ1-1; cdr3_nt: TGTGCCAGCAGCGAACAGGGTTTCACTGAAGCTTTCTTT; cdr3_aa: CASSEQGFTEAFF
d_call: -; v_call: TRBV29-1; clone_size: -; j_call: TRBJ2-1; cdr3_nt: TGCAGCGCCGCCAGTGGAGAGCAGTTCTTC; cdr3_aa: CSAASGEQFF
d_call: -; v_call: TRBV2; clone_size: -; j_call: TRBJ2-7; cdr3_nt: TGTGCCAGCCCCACTGTAGGGGTGGCCGGCTACGAGCAGTACTTC; cdr3_aa: CASPTVGVAGYEQYF
d_call: TRBD2; v_call: TRBV7-2; clone_size: -; j_call: TRBJ2-1; cdr3_nt: TGTGCCAGCAGCTTAGTGGGCGGGGGGGCAATCCCCAATGAGCAGTTCTTC; cdr3_aa: CASSLVGGGAIPNEQFF
d_call: -; v_call: TRBV7-9; clone_size: -; j_call: TRBJ2-4; cdr3_nt: TGTGCCAGCAGCCTGGCCATTGGAACATTAGCCAAAAACATTCAGTACTTC; cdr3_aa: CASSLAIGTLAKNIQYF
d_call: -; v_call: TRBV30; clone_size: -; j_call: TRBJ1-6; cdr3_nt: TGTGCCTGGAGTGAGGAGAATAATTCACCCCTCCACTTT; cdr3_aa: CAWSEENNSPLHF
d_call: TRBD1; v_call: TRBV6-5; clone_size: -; j_call: TRBJ2-3; cdr3_nt: TGTGCCAGCAGGCCGGACAGGGGGCAAGATACGCAGTATTTT; cdr3_aa: CASRPDRGQDTQYF
d_call: -; v_call: TRBV18; clone_size: -; j_call: TRBJ2-5; cdr3_nt: TGTGCCAGCTCACAAAGACAGCAAGAGACCCAGTACTTC; cdr3_aa: CASSQRQQETQYF
d_call: -; v_call: TRBV12-5; clone_size: -; j_call: TRBJ1-3; cdr3_nt: TGTGCTAGTGGTCAGGGGACGACGTATGGAAACACCATATATTTT; cdr3_aa: CASGQGTTYGNTIYF
d_call: -; v_call: TRBV9; clone_size: -; j_call: TRBJ2-5; cdr3_nt: TGTGCCAACAGCGTAGGCGGGCGCGGGCGAATCCAAGAGACCCAGTACTTC; cdr3_aa: CANSVGGRGRIQETQYF
d_call: -; v_call: TRBV5-1; clone_size: -; j_call: TRBJ2-7; cdr3_nt: TGCGCCAGCAGCTTGGCATCAGGGATCGACGAGCAGTACTTC; cdr3_aa: CASSLASGIDEQYF
d_call: TRBD1; v_call: TRBV10-3; clone_size: once; j_call: TRBJ2-7; cdr3_nt: TGTGCCATCGGCTACCGGGACAGGGAAGTCGAGCAGTACTTC; cdr3_aa: CAIGYRDREVEQYF
d_call: TRBD1; v_call: TRBV10-3; clone_size: -; j_call: TRBJ1-2; cdr3_nt: TGTGCCATCAGTTACCGGGACAGCGAATTTTATGGCTACACCTTC; cdr3_aa: CAISYRDSEFYGYTF
d_call: TRBD1; v_call: TRBV5-1; clone_size: -; j_call: TRBJ2-5; cdr3_nt: TGCGCCAGCAGCTTGTTAGAGGGGGCTTGGTCCCAAGAGACCCAGTACTTC; cdr3_aa: CASSLLEGAWSQETQYF
d_call: TRBD1; v_call: TRBV4-3; clone_size: -; j_call: TRBJ1-6; cdr3_nt: TGCGCCAGCAGCCAAGGGGTTCGGGGACAGGGGGCACCGAATTCACCCCTCCACTTT; cdr3_aa: CASSQGVRGQGAPNSPLHF
d_call: -; v_call: TRBV6-4; clone_size: -; j_call: TRBJ2-2; cdr3_nt: TGTGCCAGCAGCGAACGGGACACCGGGGAGCTGTTTTTT; cdr3_aa: CASSERDTGELFF
d_call: -; v_call: TRBV18; clone_size: -; j_call: TRBJ2-7; cdr3_nt: TGTGCCAGCTCACCACCGGAAGAGGCACAGTCCTACGAGCAGTACTTC; cdr3_aa: CASSPPEEAQSYEQYF
d_call: -; v_call: TRBV6-5; clone_size: -; j_call: TRBJ2-7; cdr3_nt: TGTGCCAGCAGTTACACACGATCCTACGAGCAGTACTTC; cdr3_aa: CASSYTRSYEQYF
d_call: -; v_call: TRBV5-4; clone_size: -; j_call: TRBJ2-7; cdr3_nt: TGTGCCAGCAGCTTGGCGGCACCTCCCTACGAGCAGTACTTC; cdr3_aa: CASSLAAPPYEQYF
d_call: -; v_call: TRBV27; clone_size: once; j_call: TRBJ1-3; cdr3_nt: TGTGCCAGCAGTGCTATGGACGGCCGACTTTTTAGCTCTGGAAACACCATATATTTT; cdr3_aa: CASSAMDGRLFSSGNTIYF
d_call: -; v_call: TRBV7-2; clone_size: -; j_call: TRBJ2-5; cdr3_nt: TGTGCCAGCAGCTTAGGTGGCAAAGAAGAGACCCAGTACTTC; cdr3_aa: CASSLGGKEETQYF
d_call: -; v_call: TRBV20-1; clone_size: -; j_call: TRBJ2-5; cdr3_nt: TGCAGTGCAGAGAAGGAGACCCAGTACTTC; cdr3_aa: CSAEKETQYF
d_call: -; v_call: TRBV5-6; clone_size: -; j_call: TRBJ1-2; cdr3_nt: TGTGCCAGCAGCGCGTCGGGGGGCCTCTATGGCTACACCTTC; cdr3_aa: CASSASGGLYGYTF
d_call: -; v_call: TRBV4-1; clone_size: -; j_call: TRBJ2-5; cdr3_nt: TGCGCCAGCAGCCAAGAGCACTCCCTTCTCGGGACCCAGTACTTC; cdr3_aa: CASSQEHSLLGTQYF
d_call: TRBD2; v_call: TRBV5-6; clone_size: once; j_call: TRBJ2-5; cdr3_nt: TGTGCCAGCAGCACAGTATGGGGGGGGGAGACCCAGTACTTC; cdr3_aa: CASSTVWGGETQYF
d_call: -; v_call: TRBV4-1; clone_size: -; j_call: TRBJ2-2; cdr3_nt: TGCGCCAGTCAGAACACCGGGGAGCTGTTTTTT; cdr3_aa: CASQNTGELFF
d_call: -; v_call: TRBV21-1; clone_size: -; j_call: TRBJ1-2; cdr3_nt: TGTGCCAGCAGCACAGACAACGGCTACACCTTC; cdr3_aa: CASSTDNGYTF
d_call: -; v_call: TRBV9; clone_size: -; j_call: TRBJ2-2; cdr3_nt: TGTGCCAGCAGCGTAGCTAAGGGCACCGGGGAGCTGTTTTTT; cdr3_aa: CASSVAKGTGELFF
d_call: -; v_call: TRBV6-5; clone_size: -; j_call: TRBJ1-5; cdr3_nt: TGTGCCAGCAGTGGACACGCCTCGGGCAATCAGCCCCAGCATTTT; cdr3_aa: CASSGHASGNQPQHF
d_call: TRBD1; v_call: TRBV5-6; clone_size: -; j_call: TRBJ1-1; cdr3_nt: TGTGCCAGCAGCCAGGGGGGGTACACTGAAGCTTTCTTT; cdr3_aa: CASSQGGYTEAFF